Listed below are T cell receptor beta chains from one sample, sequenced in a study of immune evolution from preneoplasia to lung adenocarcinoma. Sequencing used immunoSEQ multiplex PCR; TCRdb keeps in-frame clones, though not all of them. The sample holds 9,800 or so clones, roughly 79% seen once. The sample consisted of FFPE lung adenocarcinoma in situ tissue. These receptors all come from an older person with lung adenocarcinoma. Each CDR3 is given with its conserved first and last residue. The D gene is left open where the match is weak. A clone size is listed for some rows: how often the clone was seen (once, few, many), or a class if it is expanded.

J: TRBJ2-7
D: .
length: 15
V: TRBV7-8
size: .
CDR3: CASSRGAGQTYEQYF
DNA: TGTGCCAGCAGCCGGGGGGCGGGGCAGACCTACGAGCAGTACTTC

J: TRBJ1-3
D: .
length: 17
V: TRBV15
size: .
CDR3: CATIRDLPQASGNTIYF
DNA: TGTGCCACCATCAGAGATCTACCCCAAGCCTCTGGAAACACCATATATTTT

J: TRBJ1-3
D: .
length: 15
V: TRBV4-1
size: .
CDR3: CASSQEADSGNTIYF
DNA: TGCGCCAGCAGCCAAGAGGCTGACTCTGGAAACACCATATATTTT

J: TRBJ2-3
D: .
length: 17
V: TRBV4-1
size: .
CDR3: CASSQGGRTGTVYTQYF
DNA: TGCGCCAGCAGCCAAGGCGGGCGGACCGGCACTGTATATACGCAGTATTTT

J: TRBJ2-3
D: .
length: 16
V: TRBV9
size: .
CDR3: CASSVATGTSGDTQYF
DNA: TGTGCCAGCAGCGTAGCAACAGGGACCTCGGGAGATACGCAGTATTTT

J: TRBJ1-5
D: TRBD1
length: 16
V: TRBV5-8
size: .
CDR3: CASSSQGGISNQPQHF
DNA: TGTGCCAGCAGCTCACAGGGGGGGATTAGCAATCAGCCCCAGCATTTT

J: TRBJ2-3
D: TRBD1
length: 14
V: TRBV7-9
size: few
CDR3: CASSFRGQGASQYF
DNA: TGTGCCAGCAGCTTTCGGGGGCAGGGGGCGTCTCAGTATTTT

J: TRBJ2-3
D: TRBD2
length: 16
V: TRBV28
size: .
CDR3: CASSLAGGGATDTQYF
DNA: TGTGCCAGCAGTTTGGCGGGCGGGGGGGCAACAGATACGCAGTATTTT

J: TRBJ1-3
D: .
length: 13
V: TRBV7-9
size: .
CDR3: CASSRGFGNTIYF
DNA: TGTGCCAGCAGCAGAGGGTTTGGAAACACCATATATTTT

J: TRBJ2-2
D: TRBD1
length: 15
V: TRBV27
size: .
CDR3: CASRAGTGKSGELFF
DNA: TGTGCCAGCAGGGCCGGGACAGGGAAGTCCGGGGAGCTGTTTTTT

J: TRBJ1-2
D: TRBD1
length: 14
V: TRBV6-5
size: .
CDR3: CASSYNRGQNGYTF
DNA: TGTGCCAGCAGTTACAACAGGGGGCAGAATGGCTACACCTTC

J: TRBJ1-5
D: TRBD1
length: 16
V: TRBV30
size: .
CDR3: CAWSAKQGEGNQPQHF
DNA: TGTGCCTGGAGTGCTAAACAGGGGGAAGGCAATCAGCCCCAGCATTTT

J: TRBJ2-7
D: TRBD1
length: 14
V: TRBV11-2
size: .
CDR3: CASNPGGPAYEQYF
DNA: TGTGCCAGCAACCCAGGGGGTCCCGCCTACGAGCAGTACTTC

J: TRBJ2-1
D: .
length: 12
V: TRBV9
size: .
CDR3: CASSVGGSEQFF
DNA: TGTGCCAGCAGCGTCGGGGGAAGCGAGCAGTTCTTC

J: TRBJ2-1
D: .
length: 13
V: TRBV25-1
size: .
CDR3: CASSRVVINEQFF
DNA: TGTGCCAGCAGTCGAGTGGTTATCAATGAGCAGTTCTTC

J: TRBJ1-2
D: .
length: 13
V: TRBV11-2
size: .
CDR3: CASSTRSGYGYTF
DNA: TGTGCCAGCAGTACCCGCTCGGGCTATGGCTACACCTTC

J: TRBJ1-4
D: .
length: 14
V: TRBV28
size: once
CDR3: CASSISSGDEKLFF
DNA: TGTGCCAGCAGTATTTCCTCAGGGGATGAAAAACTGTTTTTT

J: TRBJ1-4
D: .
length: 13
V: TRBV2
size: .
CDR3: CASTLGPGEKLFF
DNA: TGTGCCAGCACCCTAGGCCCGGGTGAAAAACTGTTTTTT

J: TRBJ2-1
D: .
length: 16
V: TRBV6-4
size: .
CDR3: CASTCWGSSSYNEQFF
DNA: TGTGCCAGCACCTGTTGGGGGTCTAGCTCCTACAATGAGCAGTTCTTC

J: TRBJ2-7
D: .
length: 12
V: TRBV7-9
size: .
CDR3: CASSLVSNEQYF
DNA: TGTGCCAGCAGCTTAGTTAGCAACGAGCAGTACTTC

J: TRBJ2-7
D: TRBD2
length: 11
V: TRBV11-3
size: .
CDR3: CASGRGYEQYF
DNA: TGTGCCAGCGGGAGGGGCTACGAGCAGTACTTC

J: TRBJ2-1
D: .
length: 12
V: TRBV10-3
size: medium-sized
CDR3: CAISDGGDEQFF
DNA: TGTGCCATCAGTGACGGAGGGGATGAGCAGTTCTTC

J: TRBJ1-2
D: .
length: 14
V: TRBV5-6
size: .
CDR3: CASSLKTWDYGYTF
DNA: TGTGCCAGCAGCTTGAAGACCTGGGATTATGGCTACACCTTC

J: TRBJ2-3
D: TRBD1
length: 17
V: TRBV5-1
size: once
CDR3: CASSPAGRAGGTDTQYF
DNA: TGCGCCAGCAGCCCGGCAGGTCGGGCAGGGGGTACAGATACGCAGTATTTT

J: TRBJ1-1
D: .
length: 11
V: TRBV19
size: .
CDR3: CASSQRFEAFF
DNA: TGTGCCAGTAGTCAACGGTTTGAAGCTTTCTTT

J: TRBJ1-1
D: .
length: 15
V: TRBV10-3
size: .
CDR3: CAISESREAYTEAFF
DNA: TGTGCCATCAGTGAGTCGAGGGAGGCGTACACTGAAGCTTTCTTT

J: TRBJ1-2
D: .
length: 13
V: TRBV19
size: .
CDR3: CASRPGFSYGYTF
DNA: TGTGCCAGTAGGCCGGGATTCTCCTATGGCTACACCTTC

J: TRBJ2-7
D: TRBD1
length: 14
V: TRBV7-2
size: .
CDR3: CASNNAGQGYEQYF
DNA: TGTGCCAGCAACAACGCGGGACAGGGCTACGAGCAGTACTTC

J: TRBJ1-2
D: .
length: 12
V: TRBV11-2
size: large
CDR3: CASSHGADGYTF
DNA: TGTGCCAGCAGCCACGGGGCTGATGGCTACACCTTC

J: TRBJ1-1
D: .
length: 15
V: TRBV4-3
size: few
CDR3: CASSQGSQSREEAFF
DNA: TGCGCCAGCAGCCAAGGATCTCAGTCGCGGGAAGAAGCTTTCTTT

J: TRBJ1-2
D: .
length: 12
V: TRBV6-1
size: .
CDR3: CASRSGKGGYTF
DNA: TGTGCCAGCAGGTCCGGGAAGGGTGGCTACACCTTC

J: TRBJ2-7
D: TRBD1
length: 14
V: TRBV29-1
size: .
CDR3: CSVTGQGADYEQYF
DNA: TGCAGCGTCACAGGACAGGGGGCGGACTACGAGCAGTACTTC

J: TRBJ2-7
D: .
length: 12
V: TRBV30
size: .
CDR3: CAWSVSGYEQYF
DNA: TGTGCCTGGAGTGTAAGCGGCTACGAGCAGTACTTC

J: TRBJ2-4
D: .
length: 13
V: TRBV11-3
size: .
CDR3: CASSTGVGRVQYF
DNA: TGTGCCAGCAGCACCGGCGTGGGAAGGGTTCAGTACTTC

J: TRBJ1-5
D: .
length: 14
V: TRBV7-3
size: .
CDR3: CASSLIGGGQPQHF
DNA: TGTGCCAGCAGCTTAATAGGGGGTGGTCAGCCCCAGCATTTT

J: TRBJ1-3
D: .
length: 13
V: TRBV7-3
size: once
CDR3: CASSAGQGNTIYF
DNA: TGTGCCAGCAGCGCCGGACAGGGAAACACCATATATTTT

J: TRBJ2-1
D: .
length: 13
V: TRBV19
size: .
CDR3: CASSIYENNEQFF
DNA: TGTGCCAGTAGTATATACGAGAACAATGAGCAGTTCTTC

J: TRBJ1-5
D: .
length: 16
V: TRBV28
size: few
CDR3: CASTSPVQYSNQPQHF
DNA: TGTGCCAGCACCTCACCGGTTCAATATAGCAATCAGCCCCAGCATTTT

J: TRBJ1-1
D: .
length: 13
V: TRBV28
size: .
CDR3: CASSRDINTEAFF
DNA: TGTGCCAGCAGTCGAGACATAAACACTGAAGCTTTCTTT